The 8 T cell receptor beta chains below were found in one sample sequenced in a study of blood T cell repertoires in COVID-19. Measured with immunoSEQ multiplex PCR; TCRdb has only the in-frame clones, and not every one. This sample yields a few hundred thousand clones, of which about 91% are seen a single time; around 12% belongs to the top ten. Sample: peripheral blood. These receptors were obtained from a woman between 55 and 75 years old with acute or convalescent COVID-19.

V gene TRBV28 combines with J gene TRBJ2-5; 16 bases line up with TRBD2. The germline gives CDR1 MDHEN, CDR2 SYDVKM. Trimming took 6 bases from V and 6 from J; bases not matched to a gene: 13. This CDR3 spans 18 amino acids. As DNA, the CDR3 is TGTGCCAGCAGGCGACGTCCGGGACTAGCGGGAGGGCCGAAGACCCAGTACTTC. Translation gives CASRRRPGLAGGPKTQYF.

The chain has TRBV27 and TRBJ1-6, with TRBD1 matching 8 bases. V was clipped by 3 bases and J by 2 bases; unmatched bases: 9. CDR1 is MNHEY, CDR2 SMNVEV, per germline (reference sequence). The CDR3 consists of 18 residues. CDR3: CASSFDRDRGAYNSPLHF. The CDR3 DNA follows: TGTGCCAGCAGTTTTGACCGTGACAGGGGCGCCTATAATTCACCCCTCCACTTT.

V gene TRBV27 combines with J gene TRBJ2-5; D remains ambiguous. CDR1 and CDR2 from the germline V gene are MNHEY and SMNVEV (reference sequence). There are 14 residues in the CDR3. V lost 0 bases to trimming and J lost 4 bases, with 9 bases between them. The CDR3, as DNA: TGTGCCAGCAGTTTATCGACTCCCCGAGAGACCCAGTACTTC. Its translation is CASSLSTPRETQYF.

The table lists this clone with a count of one. V usage is TRBV6-1 and J usage is TRBJ2-1; 7 bases are shared with TRBD2. The CDR3 consists of 16 residues. Trimming removed 2 bases from V and 2 bases from J; junction bases left unmatched: 6. Germline V CDR1 and CDR2: MNHNS, SASEGT. The CDR3 is CASSERVSGPYNEQFF. CDR3 bases: TGTGCCAGCAGTGAAAGGGTTAGCGGGCCCTACAATGAGCAGTTCTTC.

The J gene is TRBJ2-7, the V gene TRBV10-1; tentative D call: TRBD2 (5 bases). This CDR3 region has 15 residues. Germline lookup yields CDR1 WNHNN and CDR2 SYGVQD (reference sequence). Trimming took 0 bases from V and 6 from J, leaving 15 bases between them. The CDR3: CASSESTENGVEQYF. Here the CDR3 DNA reads TGCGCCAGCAGTGAGTCGACCGAGAACGGGGTCGAGCAGTACTTC.

V usage is TRBV4-2 and J usage is TRBJ2-7, with D perhaps matching TRBD1 (6 bases). The CDR3 has 15 residues. V lost 2 bases and J 4 bases, leaving 15 bases between the germline ends. Germline CDR1 and CDR2: LGHNA and YNFKEQ. DNA for the CDR3: TGTGCCAGCAGCCAAATTTCACAGGGTGATTACGAGCAGTACTTC. Its translation: CASSQISQGDYEQYF.

The chain is built from TRBV7-6 and TRBJ1-4, with D maybe TRBD1 (5 bases). Trimming left V 7 bases short and J 3 bases short, with 24 bases between. Germline CDR1 is SGHVS and CDR2 is FNYEAQ. The CDR3 spans 18 residues. CDR3: CASTTLGGVERPNEKLFF. The CDR3 nucleotides are TGTGCCAGCACCACTCTCGGGGGGGTGGAACGGCCTAATGAAAAACTGTTTTTT.

The chain couples TRBV5-1 to TRBJ2-5; 7 nucleotides match TRBD1. The V gene's germline CDR1 is SGHRS and CDR2 YFSETQ. V was pared by 0 bases and J by 4 bases, with 6 bases of the junction left unmatched. The CDR3 is 15 residues long. The CDR3 coding sequence is TGCGCCAGCAGCTTGGGCCCAGGGGGTGGAGAGACCCAGTACTTC. Its protein product is CASSLGPGGGETQYF.